This passage covers 10 T cell receptor beta chains from one sample sequenced in a study of cytomegalovirus exposure and HLA in healthy donors. PCR employed 60 Vbeta and 13 Jbeta primers. Clones were read by immunoSEQ multiplex PCR, and TCRdb kept only the in-frame ones, dropping some. The sample has about 88,000 clones. Sequencing was carried out using PBMCs. These receptors all stem from a girl aged 10 to 17 in good health and CMV-seropositive.

V and J are TRBV5-4 and TRBJ2-1; no clear D. Germline V gene lookup returns CDR1 SGHNT and CDR2 YYREEE (reference sequence). Trimming took off 9 bases at V and 7 bases at J, with 14 bases between the two ends. The CDR3 runs to 12 residues. The chain's CDR3 is CATGGPVNEQFF. The CDR3 DNA reads as TGTGCCACTGGTGGGCCTGTGAATGAGCAGTTCTTC.

This chain uses TRBV4-3 with TRBJ1-3, with D tentatively TRBD1 (5 bases). Trimming left V 1 base short and J 0 bases short, with 10 bases between. This CDR3 has 16 amino acids. From germline, CDR1 is LGHNA and CDR2 YSLEER. The chain's CDR3 is CASSQVQGVSGNTIYF. In DNA form, the CDR3 reads TGCGCCAGCAGCCAAGTTCAGGGCGTCTCTGGAAACACCATATATTTT.

The chain is built from TRBV4-3 and TRBJ1-2; D not resolved. Germline CDR1 LGHNA, CDR2 YSLEER. V gave up 1 base and J gave up 4 bases, with 16 bases separating them. This CDR3 is 16 amino acids long. The chain's CDR3 is CASSQVLQTNLYGYTF. In DNA form, the CDR3 reads TGCGCCAGCAGCCAAGTTCTACAGACAAACCTCTATGGCTACACCTTC.

Note on this clone: Other DNA sequences in the sample encode the same CDR3. The chain employs TRBV5-1 and TRBJ1-6; maybe TRBD1 (6 bases). V shed 3 bases and J shed 6 bases, with 10 bases lying between them. CDR1 and CDR2 from the germline V gene are SGHRS and YFSETQ. The CDR3 totals 14 residues. In DNA, the CDR3 is TGCGCCAGCAGCTCGAGGACAGTTAATTCACCCCTCCACTTT. It yields the protein CASSSRTVNSPLHF.

The chain employs TRBV5-5 and TRBJ1-6; no clear D. Germline CDR1 is SGHKS and CDR2 is YYEKEE (reference sequence). The CDR3 covers 14 residues. Trimming removed 4 bases from V and 7 bases from J, with 12 bases in between. The CDR3 here is CASSGAKLNSPLHF. The CDR3 DNA reads as TGTGCCAGCAGCGGAGCGAAGTTAAATTCACCCCTCCACTTT.

The CDR3 region has the DNA TGCGCCAGCAGCCAAGGAGCGACGAACACTGAAGCTTTCTTT. Translated, it gives CASSQGATNTEAFF. J is TRBJ1-1 and V is TRBV4-1; D remains ambiguous. The germline V gene has CDR1 MGHRA and CDR2 YSYEKL. This CDR3 contains 14 residues. V dropped 1 base and J dropped 1 base, with 7 bases sitting between them.

The chain's CDR3 is CASSTRGSTDTQYF. CDR3 coding DNA: TGTGCCAGCAGTACCCGGGGAAGCACAGATACGCAGTATTTT. The chain has TRBV2 and TRBJ2-3; the D gene is possibly TRBD2 (5 bases). The CDR3 extends over 14 amino acids. Trimming stripped 5 bases from V and 0 bases from J, with 9 bases between. CDR1 and CDR2 (germline): SNHLY, FYNNEI. Complete variable domain (other parts from reference TRBV2 and TRBJ2-3): EPEVTQTPSHQVTQMGQEVILRCVPISNHLYFYWYRQILGQKVEFLVSFYNNEISEKSEIFDDQFSVERPDGSNFTLKIRSTKLEDSAMYFCASSTRGSTDTQYFGPGTRLTVL.

The chain is built from TRBV2 and TRBJ1-2, with D maybe TRBD1 (6 bases). The CDR3 contains 12 residues. Trimming left V 6 bases short and J 4 bases short, with 9 bases between. Germline V gene sequence: CDR1 SNHLY, CDR2 FYNNEI. CDR3 loop: CASRKTGYGYTF. The CDR3 region has the DNA TGTGCCAGCAGGAAGACAGGCTATGGCTACACCTTC.

The CDR3 loop reads CASSQATRQSEAFF. CDR3 sequence (DNA): TGTGCCAGCAGCCAGGCAACCCGACAGTCTGAAGCTTTCTTT. The chain recombines TRBV4-2 with TRBJ1-1, with D possibly matching TRBD1 (5 bases). The CDR3 sequence is 14 residues long. Germline-derived CDR1 and CDR2 are LGHNA and YNFKEQ. V was cut by 3 bases and J by 6 bases, with 14 bases left in between.

The rearrangement joins TRBV4-3 to TRBJ1-2; 9 bases align to TRBD1. CDR1 LGHNA and CDR2 YSLEER come from the germline V gene. The CDR3 is made up of 15 amino acids. J gave up 6 bases and V 3 bases, and 8 bases lay outside the gene matches. CDR3 in amino acids: CASSHLTGGADGYTF. The CDR3 DNA sequence: TGCGCCAGCAGCCACCTTACAGGGGGCGCGGATGGCTACACCTTC.